Shown below are 5 T cell receptor beta chains from a single sample sequenced in a study of shared clonotypes between healthy human individuals. The table came from immunoSEQ multiplex PCR; TCRdb's copy has only in-frame clones and leaves some out. Among about 2.4 million clones listed, roughly 93% were seen once. Sequencing used naive CD4+ T cells from PBMCs. Subset denoted: CD45RA+ positively selected. The receptors derive from a man younger than 35 in good health. Some clones in this sample may be carry-over from other donors' samples.

This clone came up a few times. This chain links TRBV10-3 with TRBJ1-5, with TRBD1 as a possible D gene (6 bases). V shed 3 bases and J shed 2 bases, with 14 bases lying between them. This CDR3 spans 16 amino acids. Per the germline V gene, CDR1 is ENHRY and CDR2 is SYGVKD. The CDR3 DNA follows: TGTGCCATCAGTGATCCACAGGGTGCGGGCAATCAGCCCCAGCATTTT. Its protein is CAISDPQGAGNQPQHF.

The chain employs TRBV5-1 and TRBJ1-1; TRBD1 matches at 8 bases. Germline V CDR1 and CDR2: SGHRS, YFSETQ. The CDR3 runs to 19 residues. Trimming took 0 bases from V and 0 from J; bases not matched to a gene: 13. Here the CDR3 reads CASSLGEGTGSLMNTEAFF. The CDR3 DNA follows: TGCGCCAGCAGCTTGGGTGAAGGGACAGGCTCTTTGATGAACACTGAAGCTTTCTTT. Drawing the rest from reference TRBV5-1 and TRBJ1-1, the complete variable domain is KAGVTQTPRYLIKTRGQQVTLSCSPISGHRSVSWYQQTPGQGLQFLFEYFSETQRNKGNFPGRFSGRQFSNSRSEMNVSTLELGDSALYLCASSLGEGTGSLMNTEAFFGQGTRLTVV.

The chain carries TRBV4-1 and TRBJ2-2, with D maybe TRBD2 (6 bases). The CDR3 is 16 residues long. Germline CDR1 is MGHRA and CDR2 is YSYEKL. V lost 5 bases to trimming and J lost 4 bases, with 17 bases between them. The CDR3 DNA reads as TGCGCCAGCAGCACCCGGACTCCCGGGAGCACCGGGGAGCTGTTTTTT. Translation gives CASSTRTPGSTGELFF.

J is TRBJ2-1 and V is TRBV28; the match to TRBD2 covers 9 bases. Per germline, CDR1 MDHEN and CDR2 SYDVKM. The CDR3 extends over 14 amino acids. Trimming cost V 8 bases and J 8 bases; bases outside gene matches: 10. The CDR3 bases are TGTGCCAGCGGGCTAGCGGGATCCAGGGATGAGCAGTTCTTC. This gives the protein CASGLAGSRDEQFF.

The gene calls are TRBV19 and TRBJ2-2; TRBD1 matches 8 bases. Per the germline V gene, CDR1 is LNHDA and CDR2 is SQIVND (reference sequence). The CDR3 contains 16 residues. The V segment lost 6 bases and the J segment 5 bases; nucleotides outside the gene matches: 11. The CDR3 reads CASRLGDRPRTGELFF. The CDR3 DNA reads TGTGCCAGTAGACTCGGGGACAGGCCCCGTACCGGGGAGCTGTTTTTT.